The sequence of this T cell receptor (beta chain) was determined in a study of Ad26.COV2.S vaccination and SARS-CoV-2 variants. Treatment indicated: over 15 received Ad26.COV2.S at low or high dose, single or two shots; five or six received placebo; per-sample allocation not given. Collection of the samples took place on day 63 after the first injection of vaccine or placebo. Libraries were prepared by immunoSEQ multiplex PCR; TCRdb keeps only in-frame clonotypes and omits some of them. The data hold roughly 400,000 clones, with roughly 91% observed a single time. The receptor was derived from a person between 18 and 60 years old who received the Ad26.COV2.S COVID-19 vaccine or a placebo. Here the sequenced sample was peripheral blood, taken in a trial of Ad26.COV2.S vaccine versus placebo.

CDR3 DNA sequence: TGCAGCGTAACAGGGGCCGAGAATCAGCCCCAGCATTTT. As protein: CSVTGAENQPQHF. This chain connects TRBV29-1 to TRBJ1-5; TRBD1 agrees at 7 bases. With V trimmed by 6 bases and J by 4 bases, 6 bases remained unmatched. This CDR3 has 13 residues. The germline gives CDR1 SQVTM, CDR2 ANQGSEA. The variable domain in full, with the rest retrieved from reference TRBV29-1 and TRBJ1-5, is SAVISQKPSRDICQRGTSLTIQCQVDSQVTMMFWYRQQPGQSLTLIATANQGSEATYESGFVIDKFPISRPNLTFSTLTVSNMSPEDSSIYLCSVTGAENQPQHFGDGTRLSIL.